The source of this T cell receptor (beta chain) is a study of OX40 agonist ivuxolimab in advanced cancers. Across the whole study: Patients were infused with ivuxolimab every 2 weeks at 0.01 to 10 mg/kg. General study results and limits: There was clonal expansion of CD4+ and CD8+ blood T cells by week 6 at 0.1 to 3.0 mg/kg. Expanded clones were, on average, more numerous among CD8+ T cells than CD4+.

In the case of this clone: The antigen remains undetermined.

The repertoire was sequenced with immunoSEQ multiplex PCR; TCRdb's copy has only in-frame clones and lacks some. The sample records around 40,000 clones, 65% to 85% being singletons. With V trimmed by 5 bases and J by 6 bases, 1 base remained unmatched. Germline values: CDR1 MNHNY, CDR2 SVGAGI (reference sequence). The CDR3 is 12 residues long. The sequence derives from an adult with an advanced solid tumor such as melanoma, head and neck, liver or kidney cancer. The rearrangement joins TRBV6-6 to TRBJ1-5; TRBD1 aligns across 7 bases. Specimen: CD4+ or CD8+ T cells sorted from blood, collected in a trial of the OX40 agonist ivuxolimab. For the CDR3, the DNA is TGTGCCAGCAGTAACAGGGGTCAGCCCCAGCATTTT. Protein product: CASSNRGQPQHF.